This is a list of T cell receptor beta chains from one sample in a study of metastatic and nonmetastatic thyroid tumors. TCRdb reprocessed the PCR reads via MiXCR. The sample contains about 15,000 clones, roughly 34% of which appear only once. Sequencing was carried out using tumor tissue. These receptors originate from a male donor with papillary thyroid cancer or a benign thyroid nodule (not recorded which). Some clones in this sample may be carry-over from other donors' samples. CDR3s include the opening cysteine and the closing phenylalanine or tryptophan. The D gene is left open where the match is weak. A row's size may be missing; if present it is once, few, many or a size class.

v_call	j_call	clone_size	d_call	cdr3_aa	cdr3_nt
TRBV7-9	TRBJ1-1	.	.	CASSVSTTGAFF	TGTGCCAGCAGCGTATCCACAACCGGGGCTTTCTTT
TRBV11-2	TRBJ1-3	many	.	CASSSRVAGNTIYF	TGTGCCAGCAGCTCCAGGGTAGCGGGAAACACCATATATTTT
TRBV6-1	TRBJ1-2	.	.	CASTRKGANLDGYTF	TGTGCCAGCACTAGGAAAGGGGCGAACTTGGATGGCTACACCTTC
TRBV12-5	TRBJ1-1	many	TRBD1	CASGSRTGETGEAFF	TGTGCTAGTGGGTCCAGGACAGGGGAAACCGGTGAAGCTTTCTTT
TRBV9	TRBJ2-2	many	.	CASSVGGAGELFF	TGTGCCAGCAGCGTAGGGGGGGCCGGGGAGCTGTTTTTT
TRBV10-3	TRBJ2-2	many	TRBD1	CAITNNRDRSNTGELFF	TGTGCCATCACCAATAACCGGGACAGATCGAACACCGGGGAGCTGTTTTTT
TRBV20-1	TRBJ2-7	.	.	CSARVTKGGFEEQYF	TGCAGTGCTAGAGTTACGAAAGGGGGTTTCGAAGAGCAGTACTTC
TRBV5-1	TRBJ2-7	.	TRBD2	CASSPGLADLYEQYF	TGCGCCAGCAGCCCCGGACTAGCAGATCTATACGAGCAGTACTTC
TRBV4-1	TRBJ2-3	many	.	CASGISDSTDTQYF	TGCGCCAGCGGGATTTCGGATAGCACAGATACGCAGTATTTT
TRBV3-1	TRBJ1-1	many	.	CASSQTGRDTEAFF	TGTGCCAGCAGCCAAACAGGGAGGGACACTGAAGCTTTCTTT
TRBV20-1	TRBJ2-2	.	.	CSARDQSARGGSTVDLFF	TGCAGTGCTAGAGATCAGAGTGCGCGTGGGGGGAGCACCGTGGACCTGTTTTTT
TRBV6-1	TRBJ1-5	medium-sized	.	CASSGSQGVRNQPQHF	TGTGCCAGCAGTGGGTCACAGGGAGTTCGCAATCAGCCCCAGCATTTT